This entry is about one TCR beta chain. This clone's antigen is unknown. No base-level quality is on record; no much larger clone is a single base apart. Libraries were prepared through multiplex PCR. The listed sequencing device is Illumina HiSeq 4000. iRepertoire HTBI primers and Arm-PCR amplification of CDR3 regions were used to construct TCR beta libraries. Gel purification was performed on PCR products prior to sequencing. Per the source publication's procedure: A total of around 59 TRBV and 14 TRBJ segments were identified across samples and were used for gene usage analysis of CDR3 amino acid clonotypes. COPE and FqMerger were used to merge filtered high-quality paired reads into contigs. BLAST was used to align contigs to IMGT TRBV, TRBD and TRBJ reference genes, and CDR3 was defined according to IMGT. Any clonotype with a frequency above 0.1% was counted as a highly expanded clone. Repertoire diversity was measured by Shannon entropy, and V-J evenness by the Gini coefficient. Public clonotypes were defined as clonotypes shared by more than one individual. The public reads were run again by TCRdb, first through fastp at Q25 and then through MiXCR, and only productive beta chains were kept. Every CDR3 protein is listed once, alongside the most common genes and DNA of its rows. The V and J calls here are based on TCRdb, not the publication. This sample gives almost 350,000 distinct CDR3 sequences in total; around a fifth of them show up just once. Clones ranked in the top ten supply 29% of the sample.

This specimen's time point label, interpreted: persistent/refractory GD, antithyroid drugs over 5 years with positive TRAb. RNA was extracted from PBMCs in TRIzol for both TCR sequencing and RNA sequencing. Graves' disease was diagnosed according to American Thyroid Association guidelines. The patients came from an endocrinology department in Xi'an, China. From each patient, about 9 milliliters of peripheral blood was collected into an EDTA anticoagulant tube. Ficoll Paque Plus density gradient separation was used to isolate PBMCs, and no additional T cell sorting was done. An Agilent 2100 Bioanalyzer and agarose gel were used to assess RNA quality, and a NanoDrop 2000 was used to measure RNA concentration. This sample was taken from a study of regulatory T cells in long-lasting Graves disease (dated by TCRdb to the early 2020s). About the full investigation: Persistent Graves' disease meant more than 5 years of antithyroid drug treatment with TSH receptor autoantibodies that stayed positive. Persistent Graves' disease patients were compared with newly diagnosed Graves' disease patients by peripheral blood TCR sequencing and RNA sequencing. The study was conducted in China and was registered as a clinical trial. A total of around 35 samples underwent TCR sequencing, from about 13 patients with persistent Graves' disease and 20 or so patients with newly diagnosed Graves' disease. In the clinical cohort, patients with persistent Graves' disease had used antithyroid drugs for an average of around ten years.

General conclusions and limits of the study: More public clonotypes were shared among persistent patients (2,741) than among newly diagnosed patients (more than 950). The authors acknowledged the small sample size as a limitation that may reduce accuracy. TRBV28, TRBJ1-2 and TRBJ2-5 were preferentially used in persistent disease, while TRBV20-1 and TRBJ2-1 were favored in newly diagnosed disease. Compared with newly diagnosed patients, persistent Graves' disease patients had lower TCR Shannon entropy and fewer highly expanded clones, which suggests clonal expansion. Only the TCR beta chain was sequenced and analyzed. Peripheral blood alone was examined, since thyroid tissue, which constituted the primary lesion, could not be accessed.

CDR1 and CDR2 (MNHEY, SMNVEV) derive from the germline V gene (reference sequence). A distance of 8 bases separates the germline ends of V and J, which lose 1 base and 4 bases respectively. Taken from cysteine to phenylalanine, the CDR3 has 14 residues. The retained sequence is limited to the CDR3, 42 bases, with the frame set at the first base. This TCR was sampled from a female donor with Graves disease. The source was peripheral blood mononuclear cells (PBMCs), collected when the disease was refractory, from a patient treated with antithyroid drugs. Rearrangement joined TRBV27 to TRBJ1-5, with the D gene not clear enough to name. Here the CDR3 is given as CASSLLGGNQPQHF. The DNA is TGTGCCAGCAGTTTATTGGGTGGGAATCAGCCCCAGCATTTT.